This TCR beta chain was sequenced during a study of blood T cell repertoires in COVID-19. Study summary: From the United States, Italy and Spain came samples of acute and convalescent COVID-19. T cells, B-cell-depleted T cells, or PBMCs supplied cDNA or gDNA.

The CDR3 totals 19 residues. Germline values: CDR1 SGHRS, CDR2 YFSETQ. Losses at the gene ends were 1 base for V and 8 bases for J; bases not matched to a gene: 17. Original processing notes: Researchers report that nucleated cell counts were estimated from reference gene primer amplification. The data were produced by immunoSEQ multiplex PCR, yet TCRdb's version contains in-frame clones alone and is incomplete. That table is the source of V, J and clone size, and D and trimming were worked out from the DNA. The sample holds approximately 290,000 clones, about 89% seen once. This chain connects TRBV5-1 to TRBJ1-6; 8 nucleotides agree with TRBD1. Sequences were obtained from peripheral blood. The clonotype originates from a man aged 30 to 39 with acute or convalescent COVID-19. The chain's CDR3 is CASSLLGTGTSPRDSPLHF. The CDR3 nucleotides are TGCGCCAGCAGCTTGTTAGGGACAGGAACTAGCCCCAGAGATTCACCCCTCCACTTT.